In its sample, the clone carrying this T cell receptor beta chain was seen a few times. The antigen is not known. V shed 6 bases and J 5 bases; nucleotides not matched to a gene: 20. This CDR3 region has 18 residues. CDR1 and CDR2 from the germline V gene are DFQATT and SNEGSKA (reference sequence). The sample belongs to a study of molecular identifiers for immune sequencing clone quantification. Study results and caveats: The study found clones above 20 RNA copies held over 99% of effector molecules and under 1% in naive cells.

Previously described methods and listed TCR primers were used for bulk TCR libraries. TCRdb re-called the PCR reads with MiXCR, one entry per CDR3 protein. The table has around 480,000 distinct CDR3 sequences, about a quarter seen once. Sequencing was carried out using naive CD8+ T cells from blood, with Jurkat cell RNA spiked in. Subset of the sample: FACS-sorted CD8+CD4-CCR7+CD45RA+ naive T cells. The chain joins TRBV20-1 to TRBJ2-7, with TRBD2 identical over 12 bases. This clonotype was sampled from a human donor in good health. Some libraries in this study had Jurkat cell RNA spiked in. This CDR3 is CSARRGLAGGPAPHEQYF. Written as DNA, the CDR3 is TGCAGTGCCCGCCGGGGGCTAGCGGGAGGGCCTGCTCCCCACGAGCAGTACTTC.